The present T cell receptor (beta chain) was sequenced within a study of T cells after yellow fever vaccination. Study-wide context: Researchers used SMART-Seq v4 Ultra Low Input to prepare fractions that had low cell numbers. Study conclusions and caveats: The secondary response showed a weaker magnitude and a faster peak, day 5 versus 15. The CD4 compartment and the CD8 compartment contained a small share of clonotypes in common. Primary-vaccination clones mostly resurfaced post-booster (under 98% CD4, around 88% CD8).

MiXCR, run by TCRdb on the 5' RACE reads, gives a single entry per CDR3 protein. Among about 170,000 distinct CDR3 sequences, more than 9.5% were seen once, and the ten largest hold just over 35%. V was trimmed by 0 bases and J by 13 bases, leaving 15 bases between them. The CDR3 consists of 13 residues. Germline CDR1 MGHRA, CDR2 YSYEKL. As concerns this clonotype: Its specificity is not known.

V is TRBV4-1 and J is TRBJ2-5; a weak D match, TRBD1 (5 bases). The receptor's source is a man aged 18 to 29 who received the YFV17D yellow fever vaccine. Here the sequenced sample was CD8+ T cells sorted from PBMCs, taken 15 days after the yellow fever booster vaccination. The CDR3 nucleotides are TGCGCCAGCAGCCAAGAAGGGGCAGGGCCGGCGTACTTC. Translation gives CASSQEGAGPAYF.